These T cell receptor beta chains were read from a single sample in a study of CD8 T cells in Susac syndrome. TCRdb re-derived calls from the immunoSEQ multiplex PCR reads in MiXCR, one entry per CDR3 protein. The sample yields 150,000 to 200,000 distinct CDR3 sequences, approximately 93% seen once. The material sequenced was CD4+ T cells from PBMCs. The source is a human donor with multiple sclerosis. CDR3s include the opening cysteine and the closing phenylalanine or tryptophan. Each record gives: clone size, V gene, J gene, D gene, CDR3 protein, CDR3 DNA. The D gene is left open where the match is weak. Expanded clones get a size class; other rows say once, few or many, or leave the size out.

>.|TRBV12-3/TRBV12-4|TRBJ2-5|.
CASSSRPGSRPEETQYF
TGTGCCAGCAGTTCTCGACCGGGCTCCCGGCCGGAGGAGACCCAGTACTTC
>.|TRBV19|TRBJ2-3|.
CASRPGVNTDTQYF
TGTGCCAGTAGGCCGGGAGTGAACACAGATACGCAGTATTTT
>once|TRBV3-1|TRBJ1-1|.
CASSPAWRDTEAFF
TGTGCCAGCAGCCCTGCCTGGAGGGACACTGAAGCTTTCTTT
>.|TRBV24-1|TRBJ2-1|TRBD1
CATSDWDRGVNEQFF
TGTGCCACCAGTGATTGGGACAGGGGTGTCAATGAGCAGTTCTTC
>.|TRBV7-8|TRBJ2-5|TRBD1
CASSALGQRETQYF
TGTGCCAGCAGCGCCCTGGGACAGAGAGAGACCCAGTACTTC
>.|TRBV9|TRBJ2-1|TRBD1
CASSARGQGTYNEQFF
TGTGCCAGCAGCGCGAGGGGACAGGGGACCTACAATGAGCAGTTCTTC
>.|TRBV4-3|TRBJ2-4|.
CASSQSLSVAKNIQYF
TGCGCCAGCAGCCAAAGCCTTTCGGTAGCCAAAAACATTCAGTACTTC
>.|TRBV19|TRBJ2-7|TRBD1
CASSSGTGISYEQYF
TGTGCCAGTAGTTCCGGGACAGGGATATCCTACGAGCAGTACTTC
>.|TRBV4-3|TRBJ2-1|.
CASTDGPPRNEQFF
TGCGCCAGCACCGACGGACCCCCGCGCAATGAGCAGTTCTTC
>.|TRBV3-1|TRBJ2-5|.
CASSRRDQETQYF
TGTGCCAGCAGCCGCCGGGATCAAGAGACCCAGTACTTC
>.|TRBV7-3|TRBJ1-2|.
CASSLSGVRGSGYTF
TGTGCCAGCAGCCTCTCGGGCGTCAGGGGCTCTGGCTACACCTTC
>.|TRBV12-5|TRBJ1-1|.
CASGRGKSEAFF
TGTGCTAGTGGCAGAGGAAAGTCTGAAGCTTTCTTT
>once|TRBV5-1|TRBJ2-3|.
CASSLGAHSEYGTDTQYF
TGCGCCAGCAGCTTGGGGGCCCATAGCGAATACGGCACAGATACGCAGTATTTT
>.|TRBV3-1|TRBJ2-3|.
CASSMGRVLTQYF
TGTGCCAGCAGCATGGGGCGCGTGTTAACGCAGTATTTT
>.|TRBV30|TRBJ2-3|.
CAWSRAAPDTQYF
TGTGCCTGGAGTCGGGCAGCGCCAGATACGCAGTATTTT
>.|TRBV30|TRBJ1-5|TRBD1
CAWSPRGGIDSNQPQHF
TGTGCCTGGAGTCCCAGGGGGGGGATTGATAGCAATCAGCCCCAGCATTTT
>.|TRBV20-1|TRBJ2-5|.
CSAREPQRRETQYF
TGCAGTGCTAGAGAACCCCAGAGGCGAGAGACCCAGTACTTC
>.|TRBV4-3|TRBJ2-4|.
CASSQGRRFENIQYF
TGCGCCAGCAGCCAAGGAAGGAGATTCGAGAACATTCAGTACTTC
>.|TRBV9|TRBJ2-5|TRBD2
CASSVGLAAYQETQYF
TGTGCCAGCAGCGTGGGACTAGCGGCGTACCAAGAGACCCAGTACTTC
>.|TRBV29-1|TRBJ2-3|TRBD1
CSVEGQLTDTQYF
TGCAGCGTTGAGGGACAGCTCACAGATACGCAGTATTTT
>.|TRBV20-1|TRBJ2-6|TRBD1
CSAVQGAGANVLTF
TGCAGTGCCGTACAGGGGGCTGGGGCCAACGTCCTGACTTTC
>.|TRBV20-1|TRBJ2-3|TRBD2
CSAPRGSSTDTQYF
TGCAGTGCCCCGCGGGGGTCTAGCACAGATACGCAGTATTTT